A single sample is the source of the 9 T cell receptor beta chains below, sequenced in a study of T cell changes during pregnancy in multiple sclerosis. Clones were sequenced by immunoSEQ multiplex PCR, and TCRdb holds only the in-frame ones, with some missing. The table lists around 19,000 clones, about 88% of them singletons. The sequencing here drew on CD8+ T cells from peripheral blood mononuclear cells, taken in the third trimester of pregnancy. These receptors came from a female donor in good health, enrolled as a control in a pregnancy study.

The chain recombines TRBV19 with TRBJ1-5; 8 bases fit TRBD1. Germline V lookup: CDR1 LNHDA, CDR2 SQIVND (reference sequence). CDR3 length equals 14 residues. With V trimmed by 7 bases and J by 1 base, 3 bases remained unmatched. CDR3 sequence (DNA): TGTGCCAGTAAAACAGGGGGAAGCAATCAGCCCCAGCATTTT. Amino acids: CASKTGGSNQPQHF.

This clone has just a few counts. V is TRBV5-6 and J is TRBJ1-2, with 7 bases lining up with TRBD1. The trim removed 6 bases at V and 10 bases at J, leaving 12 bases unmatched. The germline V gene encodes CDR1 SGHDT and CDR2 YYEEEE. The CDR3 is 13 amino acids. CDR3 in amino acids: CASTVTIRGIYTF. DNA of the CDR3: TGTGCCAGCACCGTAACGATCAGGGGGATCTACACCTTC.

This chain links TRBV9 with TRBJ1-1; no definite D call. CDR3 length equals 14 residues. Between the trimmed V and J ends, which lost 3 bases and 0 bases, there was a span of 9 bases. The germline V gene encodes CDR1 SGDLS and CDR2 YYNGEE. The chain's CDR3 is CASSEYDMNTEAFF. Here the CDR3 DNA reads TGTGCCAGCAGCGAATATGACATGAACACTGAAGCTTTCTTT. Full variable domain (missing parts from reference TRBV9 and TRBJ1-1): DSGVTQTPKHLITATGQRVTLRCSPRSGDLSVYWYQQSLDQGLQFLIQYYNGEERAKGNILERFSAQQFPDLHSELNLSSLELGDSALYFCASSEYDMNTEAFFGQGTRLTVV.

The V call is TRBV6-6, the J call TRBJ1-2; tentative D call: TRBD1 (5 bases). The CDR3 totals 15 residues. The V gene lost 5 bases and the J gene lost 6 bases, with 19 bases spanning the gap. The germline V gene has CDR1 MNHNY and CDR2 SVGAGI (reference sequence). In DNA form, the CDR3 reads TGTGCCAGCAGTCCATCCCAGTACAGACAGCATGGCTACACCTTC. Protein sequence: CASSPSQYRQHGYTF.

V and J are TRBV19 and TRBJ2-7; D is ambiguous. The germline gives CDR1 LNHDA, CDR2 SQIVND (reference sequence). The CDR3 has 15 residues. Trimming left V 5 bases short and J 3 bases short, with 17 bases between. The CDR3 spells CASSSTQWADYEQYF. CDR3 sequence (DNA): TGTGCCAGTAGTTCCACTCAATGGGCCGACTACGAGCAGTACTTC.

The CDR3 DNA is TGTGCCTGGAGTTCCGGGACAGGGAGTATGGAGCAGTACTTC. Its protein is CAWSSGTGSMEQYF. The genes are TRBV30 and TRBJ2-7; TRBD1 matches at 9 bases. The germline CDR1 and CDR2 sequences are GTSNPN and SVGIG (reference sequence). The junction had 9 bases not matched to a gene; V was cut back by 2 bases and J by 7 bases. The CDR3 is 14 amino acids.

The V and J genes are TRBV23-1 and TRBJ2-6; perhaps TRBD2 as D (6 bases). TRBV23-1 qualifies as an ORF whose function is uncertain. The CDR3 runs to 16 residues. V gave up 8 bases and J gave up 0 bases, with 14 bases separating them. The CDR3 here is CASSTRGHSGANVLTF. CDR3 DNA: TGCGCCAGCTCAACGCGGGGTCACTCTGGGGCCAACGTCCTGACTTTC.

This sequence joins TRBV7-9 and TRBJ2-5, with D uncertain. Trimming removed 5 bases at V and 4 bases at J, with 14 bases between. CDR3 length equals 14 residues. Per the germline V gene, CDR1 is SEHNR and CDR2 is FQNEAQ (reference sequence). The CDR3 protein is CASSPQALRETQYF. In nucleotides, the CDR3 is TGTGCCAGCAGCCCTCAGGCGCTACGAGAGACCCAGTACTTC.

Relative to its sample, this clone is medium-sized. The sample holds other DNA sequences that translate to the same CDR3. The V gene is TRBV4-3, the J gene TRBJ2-7; 9 bases are shared with TRBD1. Germline lookup yields CDR1 LGHNA and CDR2 YSLEER. The CDR3 contains 16 residues. V lost 3 bases, J lost 3 bases, and 9 bases stayed unmatched. CDR3 amino acids: CASSQGTGTGSYEQYF. Written as DNA, the CDR3 is TGCGCCAGCAGCCAGGGTACCGGGACAGGGAGCTACGAGCAGTACTTC.